The 8 T cell receptor beta chains in this list originate from one sample, sequenced in a study of early T cells in non-severe SARS-CoV-2 infection. Via MiXCR, TCRdb re-called the 5' RACE reads, giving one row per CDR3 protein. Of around 34,000 distinct CDR3 sequences detected, about 4.5% appear once; the ten largest clones hold about 17%. Material: whole blood. These receptors were taken from an adult who was a healthcare worker with PCR-confirmed SARS-CoV-2 infection or an uninfected control (not recorded which).

This clonotype has ten or more counts. The chain uses TRBV18 and TRBJ2-3; 7 bases align to TRBD1. CDR1 and CDR2 (germline): KGHSH, LQKENI. V gave up 6 bases and J gave up 3 bases; unmatched junction bases: 6. This CDR3 is 14 amino acids long. CDR3 region: CASSPTGYTDTQYF. The DNA of the CDR3 is TGTGCCAGCTCTCCGACAGGGTATACAGATACGCAGTATTTT.

In its sample, this clonotype was seen a few times. This rearrangement joins TRBV5-1 to TRBJ2-6; D possibly uses TRBD1 or TRBD2 (5 bases each). V lost 5 bases to trimming and J lost 0 bases, with 9 bases between them. Germline values: CDR1 SGHRS, CDR2 YFSETQ. The CDR3 runs to 15 residues. The CDR3: CASRPGTSGANVLTF. The CDR3 nucleotides are TGCGCCAGCAGGCCGGGGACCTCTGGGGCCAACGTCCTGACTTTC.

This clonotype was seen many times. The CDR3 loop reads CSVVLDNPYEQYF. The CDR3 DNA is TGCAGCGTTGTTCTGGACAACCCCTACGAGCAGTACTTC. The chain couples TRBV29-1 to TRBJ2-7; perhaps TRBD1 as D (5 bases). Germline V gene data show CDR1 as SQVTM and CDR2 as ANQGSEA. V shed 4 bases and J shed 2 bases, with 12 bases lying between them. The CDR3 is 13 residues long.

This clonotype was recorded at least ten times. The chain carries TRBV6-1 and TRBJ1-1; D uncertain. Germline-derived CDR1 and CDR2 are MNHNS and SASEGT. Trimming removed 7 bases at V and 11 bases at J, with 14 bases between. The CDR3 spans 11 residues. The CDR3 DNA reads TGTGCCAGCAATGAGGCAACTCGGGCTTTCTTT. Its protein product is CASNEATRAFF.

The J gene is TRBJ1-1, the V gene TRBV5-1; 7 nucleotides align to TRBD1. CDR3 length: 14 amino acids. V shed 2 bases and J 5 bases; nucleotides not matched to a gene: 6. Germline loops: CDR1 SGHRS, CDR2 YFSETQ. CDR3 sequence: CASSLQGTGTEAFF. In DNA, the CDR3 is TGCGCCAGCAGCTTACAGGGGACGGGGACTGAAGCTTTCTTT.

This clonotype has more than one count but fewer than ten. The genes are TRBV18 and TRBJ1-1, with TRBD1 identical over 7 bases. The V segment lost 3 bases and the J segment 5 bases; nucleotides outside the gene matches: 6. Germline CDR1 and CDR2: KGHSH and LQKENI. CDR3 size: 14 residues. This CDR3 is CASSPRQGGTEAFF. DNA of the CDR3: TGTGCCAGCTCACCTCGACAGGGAGGGACTGAAGCTTTCTTT.

Ten or more counts support this clonotype. The chain is built from TRBV20-1 and TRBJ1-3; TRBD1 aligns across 9 bases. The CDR3 has 15 residues. Trimming cost V 5 bases and J 0 bases; bases outside gene matches: 5. Looked up from germline, CDR1 is DFQATT and CDR2 is SNEGSKA (reference sequence). For the CDR3, the DNA is TGCAGTGCTGACGACAGGGGGAACTCTGGAAACACCATATATTTT. Protein: CSADDRGNSGNTIYF.

The V call is TRBV3-1, the J call TRBJ2-1; D ambiguous. V dropped 0 bases and J dropped 10 bases, with 7 bases sitting between them. Germline V CDR1 and CDR2: LGHDT, YNNKEL (reference sequence). The CDR3 has 12 residues. In DNA, the CDR3 is TGTGCCAGCAGCCAAGATACCGACGAGCAGTTCTTC. The encoded protein is CASSQDTDEQFF.